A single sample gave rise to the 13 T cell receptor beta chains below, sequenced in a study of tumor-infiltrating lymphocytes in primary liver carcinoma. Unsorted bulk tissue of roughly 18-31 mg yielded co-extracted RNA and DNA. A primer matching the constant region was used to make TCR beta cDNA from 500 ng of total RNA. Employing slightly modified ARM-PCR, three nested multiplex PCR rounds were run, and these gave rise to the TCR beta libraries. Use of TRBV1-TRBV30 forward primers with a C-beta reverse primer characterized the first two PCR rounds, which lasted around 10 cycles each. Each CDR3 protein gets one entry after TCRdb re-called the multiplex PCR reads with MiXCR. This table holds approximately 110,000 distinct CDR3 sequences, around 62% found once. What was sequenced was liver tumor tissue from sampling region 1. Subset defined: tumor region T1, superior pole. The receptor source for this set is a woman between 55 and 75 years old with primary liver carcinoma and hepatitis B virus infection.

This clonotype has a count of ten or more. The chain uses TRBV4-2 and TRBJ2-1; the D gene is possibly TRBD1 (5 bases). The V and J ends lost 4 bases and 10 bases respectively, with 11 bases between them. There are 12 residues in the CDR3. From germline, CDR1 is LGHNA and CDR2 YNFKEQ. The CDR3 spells CASSPEGEEQFF. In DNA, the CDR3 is TGTGCCAGCAGCCCAGAAGGGGAAGAGCAGTTCTTC.

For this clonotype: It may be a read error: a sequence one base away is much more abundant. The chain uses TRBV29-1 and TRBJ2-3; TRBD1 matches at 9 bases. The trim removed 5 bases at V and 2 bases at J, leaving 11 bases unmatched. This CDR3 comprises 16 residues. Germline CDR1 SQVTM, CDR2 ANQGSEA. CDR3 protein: CSVQGPDRGNTDTQYF. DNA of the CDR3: TGCAGCGTTCAAGGTCCGGACAGGGGAAACACAGATACGCAGTATTTT.

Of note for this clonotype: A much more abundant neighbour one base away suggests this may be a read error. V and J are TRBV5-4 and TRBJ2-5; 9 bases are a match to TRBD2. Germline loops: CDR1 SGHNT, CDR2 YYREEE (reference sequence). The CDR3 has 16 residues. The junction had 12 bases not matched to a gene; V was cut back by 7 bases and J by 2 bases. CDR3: CASGPGVAGVQETQYF. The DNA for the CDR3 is TGTGCCAGCGGCCCCGGGGTAGCGGGAGTTCAAGAGACCCAGTACTTC.

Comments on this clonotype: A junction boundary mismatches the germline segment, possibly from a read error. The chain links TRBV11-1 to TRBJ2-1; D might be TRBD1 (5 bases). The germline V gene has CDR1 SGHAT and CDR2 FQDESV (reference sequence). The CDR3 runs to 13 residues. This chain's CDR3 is CVSRAYRRNEQFF. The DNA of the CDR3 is TGTGTCAGCAGGGCGTACAGGCGAAATGAGCAGTTCTTC.

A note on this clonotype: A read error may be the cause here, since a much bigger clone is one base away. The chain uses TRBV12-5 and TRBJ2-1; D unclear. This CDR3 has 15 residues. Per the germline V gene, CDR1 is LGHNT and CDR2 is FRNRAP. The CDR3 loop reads CASSLGTLPGHEQFF. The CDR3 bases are TGTGCTAGTAGTTTGGGCACCCTCCCCGGACATGAGCAGTTCTTC.

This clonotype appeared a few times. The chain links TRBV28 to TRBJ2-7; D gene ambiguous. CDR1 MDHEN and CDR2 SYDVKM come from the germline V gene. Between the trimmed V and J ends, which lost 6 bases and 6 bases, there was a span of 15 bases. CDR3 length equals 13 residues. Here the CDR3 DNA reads TGTGCCAGCAGCCTCAGGCAACTCGGCGAGCAGTACTTC. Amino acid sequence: CASSLRQLGEQYF. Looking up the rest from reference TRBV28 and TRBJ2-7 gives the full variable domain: DVKVTQSSRYLVKRTGEKVFLECVQDMDHENMFWYRQDPGLGLRLIYFSYDVKMKEKGDIPEGYSVSREKKERFSLILESASTNQTSMYLCASSLRQLGEQYFGPGTRLTVT.

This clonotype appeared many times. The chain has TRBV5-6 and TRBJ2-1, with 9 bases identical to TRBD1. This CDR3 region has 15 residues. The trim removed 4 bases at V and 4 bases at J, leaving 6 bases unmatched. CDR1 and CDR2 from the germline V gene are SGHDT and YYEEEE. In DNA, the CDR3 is TGTGCCAGCAGCCACAGGGGGCGACGGTACAATGAGCAGTTCTTC. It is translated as CASSHRGRRYNEQFF.

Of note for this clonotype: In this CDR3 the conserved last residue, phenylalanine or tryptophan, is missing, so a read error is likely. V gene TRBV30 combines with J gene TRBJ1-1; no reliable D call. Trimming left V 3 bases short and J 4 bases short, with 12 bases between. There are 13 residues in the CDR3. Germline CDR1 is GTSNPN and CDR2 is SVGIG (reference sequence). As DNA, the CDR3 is TGTGCCTGGAGCTTAACGATAAGCACTGAAGCTTTCCTT. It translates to CAWSLTISTEAFL.

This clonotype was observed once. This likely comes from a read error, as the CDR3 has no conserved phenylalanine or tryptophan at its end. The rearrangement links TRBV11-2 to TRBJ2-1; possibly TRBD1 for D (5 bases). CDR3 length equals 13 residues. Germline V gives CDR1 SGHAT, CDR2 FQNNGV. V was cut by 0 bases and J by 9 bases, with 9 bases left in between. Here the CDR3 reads CASSLDRDGEQFS. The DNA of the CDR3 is TGTGCCAGCAGCTTAGACAGGGATGGTGAGCAGTTCTCG.

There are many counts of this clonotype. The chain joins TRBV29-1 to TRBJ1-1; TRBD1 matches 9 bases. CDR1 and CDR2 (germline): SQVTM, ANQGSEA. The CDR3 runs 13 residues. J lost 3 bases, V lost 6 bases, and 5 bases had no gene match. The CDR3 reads CSVDRGGDTEAFF. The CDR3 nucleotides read TGCAGCGTGGACAGGGGAGGGGACACTGAAGCTTTCTTT. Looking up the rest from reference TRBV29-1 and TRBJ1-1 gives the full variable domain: SAVISQKPSRDICQRGTSLTIQCQVDSQVTMMFWYRQQPGQSLTLIATANQGSEATYESGFVIDKFPISRPNLTFSTLTVSNMSPEDSSIYLCSVDRGGDTEAFFGQGTRLTVV.

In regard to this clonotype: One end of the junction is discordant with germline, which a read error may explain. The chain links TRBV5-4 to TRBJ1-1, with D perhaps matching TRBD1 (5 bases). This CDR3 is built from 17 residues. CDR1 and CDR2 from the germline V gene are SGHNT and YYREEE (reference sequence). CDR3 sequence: CACSIKGRRGPNTEAFF. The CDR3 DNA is TGTGCCTGCAGCATAAAGGGGAGGAGAGGGCCAAACACTGAAGCTTTCTTT.

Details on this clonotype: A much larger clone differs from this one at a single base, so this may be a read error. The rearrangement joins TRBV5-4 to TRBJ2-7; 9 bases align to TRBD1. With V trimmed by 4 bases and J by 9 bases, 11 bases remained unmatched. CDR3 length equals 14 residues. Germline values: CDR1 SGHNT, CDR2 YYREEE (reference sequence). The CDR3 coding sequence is TGTGCCAGCAGCGTGCCGGGACAGGGCCACGGGCAGTACTTC. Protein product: CASSVPGQGHGQYF. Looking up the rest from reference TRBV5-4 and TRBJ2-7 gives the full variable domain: ETGVTQSPTHLIKTRGQQVTLRCSSQSGHNTVSWYQQALGQGPQFIFQYYREEENGRGNFPPRFSGLQFPNYSSELNVNALELDDSALYLCASSVPGQGHGQYFGPGTRLTVT.

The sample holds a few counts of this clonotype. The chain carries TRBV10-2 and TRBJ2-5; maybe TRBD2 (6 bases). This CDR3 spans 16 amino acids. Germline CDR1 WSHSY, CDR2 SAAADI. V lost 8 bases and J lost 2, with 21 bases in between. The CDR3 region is CASQNKQAGPQETQYF. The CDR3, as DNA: TGCGCCAGCCAAAATAAACAGGCGGGGCCACAAGAGACCCAGTACTTC.